This T cell receptor (beta chain) is from a study of T cell responses to AZD1222 COVID-19 vaccine. Generated by immunoSEQ multiplex PCR, the TCRdb table keeps only in-frame clones and is missing some. The sample carries 95,000 to 150,000 clones, around nine tenths recorded once. Germline loops: CDR1 MGHRA, CDR2 YSYEKL. The CDR3 covers 17 residues. Trimming cost V 4 bases and J 0 bases, with 15 bases left between them. Study observations and caveats: Clonal diversity was possibly underestimated, and white British individuals and females predominated among donors. Spike-specific TCR breadth and depth both grew after two AZD1222 doses.

Concerning this clone itself: The antigen remains undetermined.

The chain employs TRBV4-1 and TRBJ2-2; D possibly matches TRBD1 or TRBD2 (5 bases each). The receptor was isolated from an adult in good health. The starting material was peripheral blood, obtained on day 0 of AZD1222 vaccination. As DNA, the CDR3 is TGCGCCAGCAGCCCGGGACCTTTGTTACCGAACACCGGGGAGCTGTTTTTT. Encoded protein: CASSPGPLLPNTGELFF.